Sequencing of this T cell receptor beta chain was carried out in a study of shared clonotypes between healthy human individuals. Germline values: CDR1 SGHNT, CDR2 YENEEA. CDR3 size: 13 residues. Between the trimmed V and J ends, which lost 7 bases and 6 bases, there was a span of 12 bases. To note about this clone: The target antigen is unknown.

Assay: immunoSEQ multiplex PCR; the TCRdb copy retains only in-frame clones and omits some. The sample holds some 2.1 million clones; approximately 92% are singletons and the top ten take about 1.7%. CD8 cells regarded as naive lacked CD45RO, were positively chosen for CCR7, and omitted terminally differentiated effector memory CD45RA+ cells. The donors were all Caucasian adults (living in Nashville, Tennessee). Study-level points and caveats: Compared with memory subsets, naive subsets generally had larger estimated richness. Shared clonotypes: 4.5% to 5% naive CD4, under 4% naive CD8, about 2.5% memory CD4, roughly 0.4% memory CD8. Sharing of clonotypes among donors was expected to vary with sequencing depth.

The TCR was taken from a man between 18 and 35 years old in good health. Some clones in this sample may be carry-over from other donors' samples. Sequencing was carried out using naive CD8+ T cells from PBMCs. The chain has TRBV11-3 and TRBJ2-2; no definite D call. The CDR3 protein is CASTTLGAGELFF. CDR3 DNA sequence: TGTGCCAGCACCACCCTTGGGGCCGGGGAGCTGTTTTTT.